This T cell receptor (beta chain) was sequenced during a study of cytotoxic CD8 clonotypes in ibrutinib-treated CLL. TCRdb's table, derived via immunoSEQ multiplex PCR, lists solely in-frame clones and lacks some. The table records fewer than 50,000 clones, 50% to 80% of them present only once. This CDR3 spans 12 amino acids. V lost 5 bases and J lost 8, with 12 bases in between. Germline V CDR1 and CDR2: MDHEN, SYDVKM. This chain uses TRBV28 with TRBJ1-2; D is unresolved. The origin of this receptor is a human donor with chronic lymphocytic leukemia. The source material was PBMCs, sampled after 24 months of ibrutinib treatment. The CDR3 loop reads CASSPSPSGYTF. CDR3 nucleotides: TGTGCCAGCAGTCCATCACCCAGCGGCTACACCTTC.